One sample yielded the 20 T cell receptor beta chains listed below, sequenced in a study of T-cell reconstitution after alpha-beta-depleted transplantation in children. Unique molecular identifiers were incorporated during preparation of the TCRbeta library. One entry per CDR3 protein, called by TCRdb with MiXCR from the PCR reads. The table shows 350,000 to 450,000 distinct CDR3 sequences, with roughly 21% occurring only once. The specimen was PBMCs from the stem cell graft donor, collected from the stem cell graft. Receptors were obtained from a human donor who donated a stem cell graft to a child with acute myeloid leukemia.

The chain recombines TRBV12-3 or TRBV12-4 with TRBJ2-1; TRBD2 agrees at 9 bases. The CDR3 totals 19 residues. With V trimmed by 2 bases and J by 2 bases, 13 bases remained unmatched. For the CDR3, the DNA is TGTGCCAGCAGTTTATATCTTGGCGGGAGGGCCGGAACCTACAATGAGCAGTTCTTC. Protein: CASSLYLGGRAGTYNEQFF.

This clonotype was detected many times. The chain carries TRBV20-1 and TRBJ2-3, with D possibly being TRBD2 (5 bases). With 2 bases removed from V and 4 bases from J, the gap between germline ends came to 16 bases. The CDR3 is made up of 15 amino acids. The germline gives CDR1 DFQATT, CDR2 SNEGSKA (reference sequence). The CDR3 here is CSARLSVVSPDTQYF. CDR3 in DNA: TGCAGTGCTAGACTTAGCGTAGTGAGCCCAGATACGCAGTATTTT.

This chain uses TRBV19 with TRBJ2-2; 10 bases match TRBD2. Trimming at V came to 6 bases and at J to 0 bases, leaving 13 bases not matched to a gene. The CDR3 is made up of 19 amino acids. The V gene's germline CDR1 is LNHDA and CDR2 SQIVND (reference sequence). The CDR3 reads CASSGPLAGALSNTGELFF. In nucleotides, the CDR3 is TGTGCCAGTAGCGGACCTCTAGCGGGGGCCCTTTCGAACACCGGGGAGCTGTTTTTT.

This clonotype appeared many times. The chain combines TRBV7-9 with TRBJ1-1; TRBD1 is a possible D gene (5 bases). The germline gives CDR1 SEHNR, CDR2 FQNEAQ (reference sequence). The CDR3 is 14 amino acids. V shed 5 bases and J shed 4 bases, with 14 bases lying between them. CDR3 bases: TGTGCCAGCAGCCACCGGGACGGGGGCACTGAAGCTTTCTTT. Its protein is CASSHRDGGTEAFF.

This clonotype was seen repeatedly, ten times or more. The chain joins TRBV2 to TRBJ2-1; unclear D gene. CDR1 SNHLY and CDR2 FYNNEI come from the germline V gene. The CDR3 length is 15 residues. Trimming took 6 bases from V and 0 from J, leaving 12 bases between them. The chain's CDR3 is CASSADQSSYNEQFF. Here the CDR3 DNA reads TGTGCCAGCAGCGCGGACCAGAGCTCCTACAATGAGCAGTTCTTC.

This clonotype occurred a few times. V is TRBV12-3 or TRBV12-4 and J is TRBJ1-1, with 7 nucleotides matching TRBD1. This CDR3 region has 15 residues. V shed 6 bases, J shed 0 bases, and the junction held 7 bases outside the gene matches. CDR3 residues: CASRSGGQMNTEAFF. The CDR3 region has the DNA TGTGCCAGCAGAAGTGGGGGACAGATGAACACTGAAGCTTTCTTT.

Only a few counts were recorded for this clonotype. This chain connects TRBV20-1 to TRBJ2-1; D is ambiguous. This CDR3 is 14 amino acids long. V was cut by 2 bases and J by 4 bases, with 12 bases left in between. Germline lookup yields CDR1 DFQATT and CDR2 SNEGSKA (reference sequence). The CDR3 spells CSARPTHLYNEQFF. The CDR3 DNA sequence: TGCAGTGCTAGACCCACCCATTTATACAATGAGCAGTTCTTC.

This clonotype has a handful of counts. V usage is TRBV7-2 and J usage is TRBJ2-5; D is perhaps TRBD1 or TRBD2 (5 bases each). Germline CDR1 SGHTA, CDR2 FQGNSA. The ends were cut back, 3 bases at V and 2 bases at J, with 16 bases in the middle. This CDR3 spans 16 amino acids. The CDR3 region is CASSFQGTALQETQYF. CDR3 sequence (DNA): TGTGCCAGCAGCTTTCAAGGGACGGCTCTGCAAGAGACCCAGTACTTC.

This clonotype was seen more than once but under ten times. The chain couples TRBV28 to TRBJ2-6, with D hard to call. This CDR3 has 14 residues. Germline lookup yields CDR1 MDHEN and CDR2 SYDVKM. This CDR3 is CSTSWASGANVLTF. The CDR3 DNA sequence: TGTTCCACAAGTTGGGCATCTGGGGCCAACGTCCTGACTTTC.

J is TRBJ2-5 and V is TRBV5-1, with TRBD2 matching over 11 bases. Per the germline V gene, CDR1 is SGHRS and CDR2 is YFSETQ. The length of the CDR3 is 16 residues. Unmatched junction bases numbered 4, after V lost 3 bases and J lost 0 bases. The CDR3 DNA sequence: TGCGCCAGCAGCTGGGGACTAGCGGAGTACCAAGAGACCCAGTACTTC. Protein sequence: CASSWGLAEYQETQYF.

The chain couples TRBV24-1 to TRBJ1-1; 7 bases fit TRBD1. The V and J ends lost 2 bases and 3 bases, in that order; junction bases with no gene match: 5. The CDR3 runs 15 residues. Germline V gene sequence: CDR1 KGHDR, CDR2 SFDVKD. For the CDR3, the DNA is TGTGCCACCAGTGATTCGACAGGGAGGGACACTGAAGCTTTCTTT. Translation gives CATSDSTGRDTEAFF.

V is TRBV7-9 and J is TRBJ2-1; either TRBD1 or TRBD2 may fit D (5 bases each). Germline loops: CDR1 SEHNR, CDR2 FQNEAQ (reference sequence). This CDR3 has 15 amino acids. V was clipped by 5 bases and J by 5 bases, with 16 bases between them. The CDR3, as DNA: TGTGCCAGCAGCCCCTCGAGGGGCATTCACAATGAGCAGTTCTTC. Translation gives CASSPSRGIHNEQFF.

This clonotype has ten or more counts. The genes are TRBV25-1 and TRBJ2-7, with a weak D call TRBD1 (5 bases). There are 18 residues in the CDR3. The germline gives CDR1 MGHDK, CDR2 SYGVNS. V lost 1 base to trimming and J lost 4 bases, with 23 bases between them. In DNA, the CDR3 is TGTGCCAGCAGTGAATCTTCTCGGCGGCCAGGGAAAGGTTACGAGCAGTACTTC. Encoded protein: CASSESSRRPGKGYEQYF.

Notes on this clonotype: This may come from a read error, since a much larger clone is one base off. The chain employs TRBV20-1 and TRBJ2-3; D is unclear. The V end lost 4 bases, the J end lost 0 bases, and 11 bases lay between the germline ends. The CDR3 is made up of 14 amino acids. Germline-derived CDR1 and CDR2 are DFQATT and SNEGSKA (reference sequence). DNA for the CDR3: TGCAGTGCTACAGATCCAGGCAGCACAGATACGCAGTATTTT. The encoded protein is CSATDPGSTDTQYF.

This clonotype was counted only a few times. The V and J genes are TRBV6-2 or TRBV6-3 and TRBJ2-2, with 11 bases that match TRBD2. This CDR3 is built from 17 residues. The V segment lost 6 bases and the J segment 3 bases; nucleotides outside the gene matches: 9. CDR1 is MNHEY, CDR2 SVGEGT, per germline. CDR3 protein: CASRKLAGDRDTGELFF. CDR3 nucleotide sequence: TGTGCCAGCAGGAAACTAGCGGGAGATAGAGACACCGGGGAGCTGTTTTTT.

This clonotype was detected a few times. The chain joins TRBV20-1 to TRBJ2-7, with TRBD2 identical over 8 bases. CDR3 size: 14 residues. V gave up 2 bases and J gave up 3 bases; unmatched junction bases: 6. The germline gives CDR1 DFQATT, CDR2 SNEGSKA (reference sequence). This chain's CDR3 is CSARNLAGSYEQYF. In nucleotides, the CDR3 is TGCAGTGCTAGAAACCTAGCGGGTAGCTACGAGCAGTACTTC.

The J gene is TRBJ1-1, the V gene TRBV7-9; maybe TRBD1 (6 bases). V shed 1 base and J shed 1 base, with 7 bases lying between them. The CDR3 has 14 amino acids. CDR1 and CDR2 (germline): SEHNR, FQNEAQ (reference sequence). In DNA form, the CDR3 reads TGTGCCAGCAGCTTAGGACAGGAGAACACTGAAGCTTTCTTT. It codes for CASSLGQENTEAFF.

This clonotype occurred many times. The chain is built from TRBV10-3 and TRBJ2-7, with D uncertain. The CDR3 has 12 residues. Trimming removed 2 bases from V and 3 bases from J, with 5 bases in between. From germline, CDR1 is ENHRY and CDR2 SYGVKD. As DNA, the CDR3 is TGTGCCATCAGTGAGGTGGGCTACGAGCAGTACTTC. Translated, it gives CAISEVGYEQYF.

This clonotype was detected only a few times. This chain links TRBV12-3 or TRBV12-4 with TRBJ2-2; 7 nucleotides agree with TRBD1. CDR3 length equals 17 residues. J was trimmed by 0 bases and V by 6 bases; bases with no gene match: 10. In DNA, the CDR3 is TGTGCCAGCAGGCATGGACAACAGGGGCCGAACACCGGGGAGCTGTTTTTT. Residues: CASRHGQQGPNTGELFF.

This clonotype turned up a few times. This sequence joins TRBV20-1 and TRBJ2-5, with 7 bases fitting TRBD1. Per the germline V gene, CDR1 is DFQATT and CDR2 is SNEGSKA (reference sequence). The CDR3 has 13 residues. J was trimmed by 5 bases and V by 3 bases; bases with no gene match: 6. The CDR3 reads CSASSDRAETQYF. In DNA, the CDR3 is TGCAGTGCTAGCTCCGACAGGGCGGAGACCCAGTACTTC.